The clone carrying this T cell receptor beta chain has a handful of counts. The target antigen is unknown. These data come from a study of CD8 T cells in ankylosing spondylitis. Findings and caveats of the study: What seemed typical of ankylosing spondylitis blood was a TCR beta motif built from 8 or 9 highly homologous variants.

Trimming removed 5 bases at V and 8 bases at J, with 13 bases between. The CDR3 is 13 amino acids. The germline V gene has CDR1 MNHEY and CDR2 SMNVEV (reference sequence). TCRdb analysed the 5' RACE reads with MiXCR anew, one entry per CDR3 protein. Altogether fewer than 500,000 distinct CDR3 sequences are present, roughly 27% being singletons, with the ten largest covering 0.89%. This chain joins TRBV27 and TRBJ2-1; maybe TRBD2 (5 bases). The sequencing sample was made of blood, either unsorted or a sorted T cell fraction (not recorded which). The clonotype originates from a male donor with ankylosing spondylitis. The CDR3 loop is CASSLHGVYEQFF. In DNA form, the CDR3 reads TGTGCCAGCAGTCTCCACGGGGTGTATGAGCAGTTCTTC.